This TCR beta chain was sequenced during a study of response to subunit inactivated influenza vaccine. TCRdb re-analysed the RT-PCR reads in MiXCR, keeping a single row per CDR3 protein. The repertoire holds hundreds of thousands of distinct CDR3 sequences, with around 14% as singletons. Trimming pared 7 bases from V and 4 bases from J, leaving 11 bases between. Looked up from germline, CDR1 is ENHRY and CDR2 is SYGVKD. CDR3 size: 14 residues. A remark on this clonotype: Its antigen is still unknown.

Study-level findings and limits: Authors proposed each seasonal influenza vaccination draws in few new T cells.

The receptor was derived from a man aged 45-65 years who received an inactivated influenza vaccine. The V and J genes are TRBV10-3 and TRBJ1-6, with D unclear. This specimen was PBMCs from blood, taken around 15 days before vaccination. CDR3 protein: CAITRDNYNSPLHF. DNA of the CDR3: TGTGCCATCACCAGAGACAATTATAATTCACCCCTCCACTTT.